A single T cell receptor (beta chain) is shown here with its context. In the PCR, 60 Vbeta and 13 Jbeta primers were used. The data were produced by immunoSEQ multiplex PCR, yet TCRdb's version contains in-frame clones alone and is incomplete. This sample has under 200,000 clones, with over 75% found just once. These data come from a study of cytomegalovirus exposure and HLA in healthy donors. The specimen was PBMCs. This sequence was found in a woman in her twenties or thirties in good health and CMV-seronegative.

In DNA, the CDR3 is TGCGCCAGCAATCTCTGGGGGGGCTCCTACAATGAGCAGTTCTTC. Translating gives CASNLWGGSYNEQFF. The chain joins TRBV5-1 to TRBJ2-1, with TRBD2 matching 7 bases. V gave up 6 bases and J gave up 0 bases; unmatched junction bases: 6. CDR1 is SGHRS and CDR2 is YFSETQ in the germline V gene. This CDR3 comprises 15 residues.